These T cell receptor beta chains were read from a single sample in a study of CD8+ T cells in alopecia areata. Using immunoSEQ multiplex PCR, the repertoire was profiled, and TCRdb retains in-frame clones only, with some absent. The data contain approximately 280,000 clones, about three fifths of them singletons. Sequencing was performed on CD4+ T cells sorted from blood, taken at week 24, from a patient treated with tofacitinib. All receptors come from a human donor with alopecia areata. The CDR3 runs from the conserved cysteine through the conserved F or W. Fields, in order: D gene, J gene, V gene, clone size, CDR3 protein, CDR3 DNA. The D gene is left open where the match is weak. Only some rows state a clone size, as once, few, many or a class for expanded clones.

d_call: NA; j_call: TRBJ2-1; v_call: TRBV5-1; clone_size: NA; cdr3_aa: CASRRVISSYNEQFF; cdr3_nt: TGCGCCAGCAGGCGGGTAATTAGCTCCTACAATGAGCAGTTCTTC
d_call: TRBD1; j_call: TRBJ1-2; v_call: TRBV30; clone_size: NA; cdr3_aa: CAWSNDRGPGYTF; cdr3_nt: TGTGCCTGGAGTAACGACAGGGGGCCTGGCTACACCTTC
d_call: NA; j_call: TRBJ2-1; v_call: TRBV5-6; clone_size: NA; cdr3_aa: CASSPERAYNEQFF; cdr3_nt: TGTGCCAGCAGCCCGGAGCGAGCTTACAATGAGCAGTTCTTC
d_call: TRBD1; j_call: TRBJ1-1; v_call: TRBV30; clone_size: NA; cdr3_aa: CAWSGSRDREKFF; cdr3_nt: TGTGCCTGGAGTGGATCCCGGGACAGGGAAAAATTCTTT
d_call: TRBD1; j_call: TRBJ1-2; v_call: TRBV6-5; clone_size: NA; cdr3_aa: CASSRTGSSGYTF; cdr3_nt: TGTGCCAGCAGCCGGACAGGGTCTTCTGGCTACACCTTC
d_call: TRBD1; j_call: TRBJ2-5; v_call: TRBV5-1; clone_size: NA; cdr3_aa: CASRQTPGQQETQYF; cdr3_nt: TGCGCCAGCAGACAAACTCCGGGACAGCAAGAGACCCAGTACTTC
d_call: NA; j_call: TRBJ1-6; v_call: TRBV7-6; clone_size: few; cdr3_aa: CASSLAGNGSPLHF; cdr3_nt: TGTGCCAGCAGCTTAGCAGGGAACGGTTCACCCCTCCACTTT
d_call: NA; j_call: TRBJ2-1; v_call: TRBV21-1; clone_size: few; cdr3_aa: CASSPSRGFLNEQFF; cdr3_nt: TGTGCCAGCAGCCCATCCAGGGGGTTTCTCAATGAGCAGTTCTTC
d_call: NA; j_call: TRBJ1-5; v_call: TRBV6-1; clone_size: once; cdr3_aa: CASTEDMGWGPQHF; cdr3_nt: TGTGCCAGCACCGAAGACATGGGTTGGGGGCCCCAGCATTTT
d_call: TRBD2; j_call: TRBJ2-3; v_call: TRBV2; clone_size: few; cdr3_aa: CASSFPRPASGGGRDTDTQYF; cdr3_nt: TGTGCCAGCAGTTTCCCCCGGCCGGCTAGCGGGGGGGGTAGGGACACAGATACGCAGTATTTT
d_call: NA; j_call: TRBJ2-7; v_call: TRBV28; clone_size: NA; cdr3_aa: CASSLTYEQYF; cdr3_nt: TGTGCCAGCAGTCTTACCTACGAGCAGTACTTC
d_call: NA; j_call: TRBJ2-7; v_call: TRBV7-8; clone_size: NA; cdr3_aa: CASSLDRDTAYEQYF; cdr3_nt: TGTGCCAGCAGCTTGGACCGGGACACAGCCTACGAGCAGTACTTC
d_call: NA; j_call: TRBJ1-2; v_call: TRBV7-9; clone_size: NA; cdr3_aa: CATGDRRSYGYTF; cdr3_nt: TGTGCCACGGGCGACAGGAGATCCTATGGCTACACCTTC
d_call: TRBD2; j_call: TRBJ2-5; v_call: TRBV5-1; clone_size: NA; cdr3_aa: CASSLIAGFGETQYF; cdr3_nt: TGCGCCAGCAGCTTAATAGCGGGGTTTGGCGAGACCCAGTACTTC
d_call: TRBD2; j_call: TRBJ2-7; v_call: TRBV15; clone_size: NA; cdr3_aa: CATLLSGADEQYF; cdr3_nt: TGTGCCACCCTGCTAAGCGGGGCGGACGAGCAGTACTTC
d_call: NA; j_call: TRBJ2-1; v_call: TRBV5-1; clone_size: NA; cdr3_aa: CASSSPRGTGYNEQFF; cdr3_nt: TGCGCCAGCAGCTCCCCAAGAGGCACAGGATACAATGAGCAGTTCTTC
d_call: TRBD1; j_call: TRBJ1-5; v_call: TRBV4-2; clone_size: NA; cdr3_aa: CASSQDPRTGVHQPQHF; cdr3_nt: TGTGCCAGCAGCCAAGATCCCAGGACAGGGGTTCATCAGCCCCAGCATTTT
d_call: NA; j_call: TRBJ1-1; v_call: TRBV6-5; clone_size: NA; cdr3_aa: CASSYSMGVGNTEAFF; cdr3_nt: TGTGCCAGCAGTTACTCGATGGGAGTGGGGAACACTGAAGCTTTCTTT
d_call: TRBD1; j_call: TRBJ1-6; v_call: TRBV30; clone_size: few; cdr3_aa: CAWSVPPDRLNNSPLHF; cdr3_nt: TGTGCCTGGAGTGTACCCCCGGACAGGTTAAATAATTCACCCCTCCACTTT
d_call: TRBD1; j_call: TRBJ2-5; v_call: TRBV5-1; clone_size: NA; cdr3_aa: CASSLMTGSETQYF; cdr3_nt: TGCGCCAGCAGCCTGATGACAGGGTCGGAGACCCAGTACTTC
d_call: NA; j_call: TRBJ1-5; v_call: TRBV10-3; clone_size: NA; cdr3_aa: CAINNPNQPQHF; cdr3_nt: TGTGCCATCAATAATCCCAATCAGCCCCAGCATTTT
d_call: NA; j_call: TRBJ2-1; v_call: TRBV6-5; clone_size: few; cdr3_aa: CASRSSYNEQFF; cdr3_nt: TGTGCCTCGCGTTCCTCCTACAATGAGCAGTTCTTC
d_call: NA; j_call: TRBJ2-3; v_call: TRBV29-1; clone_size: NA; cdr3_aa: CSVDQTATDTQYF; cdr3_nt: TGCAGCGTTGATCAGACAGCCACAGATACGCAGTATTTT
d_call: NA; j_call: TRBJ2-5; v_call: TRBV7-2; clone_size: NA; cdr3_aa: CASSPGGARETQYF; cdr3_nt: TGTGCCAGCAGCCCCGGTGGGGCCCGAGAGACCCAGTACTTC
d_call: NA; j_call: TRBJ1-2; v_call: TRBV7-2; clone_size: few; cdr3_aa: CASSLGVGVNYGYTF; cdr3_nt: TGTGCCAGCAGCCTAGGGGTAGGGGTAAACTATGGCTACACCTTC
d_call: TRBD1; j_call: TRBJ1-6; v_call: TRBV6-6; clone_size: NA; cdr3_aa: CASSYPKGQGGSPLHF; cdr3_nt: TGTGCCAGCAGTTACCCTAAGGGACAGGGTGGTTCACCCCTCCACTTT
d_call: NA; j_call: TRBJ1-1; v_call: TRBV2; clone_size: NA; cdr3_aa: CASTGSRNTEAFF; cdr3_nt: TGTGCCAGCACTGGATCACGGAACACTGAAGCTTTCTTT
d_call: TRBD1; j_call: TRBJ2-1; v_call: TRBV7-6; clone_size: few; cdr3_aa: CASSFNRQGREQFF; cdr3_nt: TGTGCCAGCAGCTTCAACCGACAGGGGCGTGAGCAGTTCTTC
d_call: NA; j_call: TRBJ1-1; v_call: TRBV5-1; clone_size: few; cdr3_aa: CASSLRHANTEAFF; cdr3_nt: TGCGCCAGCAGCTTGAGACACGCGAACACTGAAGCTTTCTTT
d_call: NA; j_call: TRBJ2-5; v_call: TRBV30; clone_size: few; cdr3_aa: CAWSAGGGPQETQYF; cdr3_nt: TGTGCCTGGAGTGCGGGAGGGGGCCCCCAAGAGACCCAGTACTTC
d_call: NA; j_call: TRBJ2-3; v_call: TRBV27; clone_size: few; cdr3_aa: CASRPGHTDTQYF; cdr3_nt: TGTGCCAGCAGGCCGGGACACACAGATACGCAGTATTTT
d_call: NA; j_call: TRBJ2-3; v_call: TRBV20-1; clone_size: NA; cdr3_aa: CSARWLQDVHF; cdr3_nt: TGCAGTGCTAGATGGCTACAGGACGTACATTTT
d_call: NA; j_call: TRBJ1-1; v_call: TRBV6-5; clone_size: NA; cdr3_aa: CASRSSRRRNTEAFF; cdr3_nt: TGTGCCAGCAGATCGTCCAGAAGGCGGAACACTGAAGCTTTCTTT
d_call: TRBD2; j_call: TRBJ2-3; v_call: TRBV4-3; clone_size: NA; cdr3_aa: CASSRTSGGAGDTQYF; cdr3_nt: TGCGCCAGCAGCCGGACTAGCGGGGGGGCAGGCGATACGCAGTATTTT
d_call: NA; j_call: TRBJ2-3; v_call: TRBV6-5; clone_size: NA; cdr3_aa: CASSGKGTDTQYF; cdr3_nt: TGTGCCAGCAGTGGAAAAGGCACAGATACGCAGTATTTT
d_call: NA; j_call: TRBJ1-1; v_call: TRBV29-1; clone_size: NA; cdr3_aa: CSVSVAGTEAFF; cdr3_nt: TGCAGCGTTTCAGTAGCAGGAACTGAAGCTTTCTTT
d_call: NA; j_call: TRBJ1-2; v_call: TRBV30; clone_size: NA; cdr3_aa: CACNDREGDGYTF; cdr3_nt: TGTGCCTGCAATGACCGAGAAGGGGATGGCTACACCTTC
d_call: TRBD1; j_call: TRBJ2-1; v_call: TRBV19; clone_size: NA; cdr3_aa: CASSRGQGNHNEQFF; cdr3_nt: TGTGCCAGTAGCAGGGGACAGGGGAACCACAATGAGCAGTTCTTC
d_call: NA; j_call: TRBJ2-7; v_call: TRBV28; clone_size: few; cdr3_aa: CASSYASGSEQYF; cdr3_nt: TGTGCCAGCAGTTATGCCTCTGGGTCCGAGCAGTACTTC
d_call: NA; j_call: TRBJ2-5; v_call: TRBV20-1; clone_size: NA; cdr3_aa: CSARGSGTQYF; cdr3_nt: TGCAGTGCTAGAGGATCAGGGACCCAGTACTTC
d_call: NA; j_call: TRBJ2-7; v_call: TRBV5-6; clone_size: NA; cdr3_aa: CASSLSEYEQYF; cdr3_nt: TGTGCCAGCAGCTTGAGCGAGTACGAGCAGTACTTC
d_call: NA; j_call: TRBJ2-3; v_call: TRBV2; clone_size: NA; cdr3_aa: CASRYSSTDTQYF; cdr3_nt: TGTGCCAGCAGGTACTCCAGCACAGATACGCAGTATTTT
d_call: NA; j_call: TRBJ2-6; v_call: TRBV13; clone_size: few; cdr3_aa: CASSPYRTRANVLTF; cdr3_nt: TGTGCCAGCAGCCCGTACAGGACCAGGGCCAACGTCCTGACTTTC
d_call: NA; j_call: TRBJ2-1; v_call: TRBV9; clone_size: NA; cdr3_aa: CASSLQTLNEQFF; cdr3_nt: TGTGCCAGCAGCTTACAGACCCTCAATGAGCAGTTCTTC
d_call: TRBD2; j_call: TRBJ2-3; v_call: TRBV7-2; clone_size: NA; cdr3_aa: CASSLWPKSGGDTQYF; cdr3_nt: TGTGCCAGCAGCTTGTGGCCCAAATCGGGGGGTGATACGCAGTATTTT
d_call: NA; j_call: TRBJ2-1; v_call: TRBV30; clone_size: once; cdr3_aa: CAWSVTGGGTDEQFF; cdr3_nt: TGTGCCTGGAGTGTTACAGGGGGGGGAACGGATGAGCAGTTCTTC
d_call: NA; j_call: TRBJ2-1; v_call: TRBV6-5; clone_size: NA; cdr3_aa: CASSYSGSSYNEQFF; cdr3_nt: TGTGCCAGCAGTTACTCAGGGAGCTCCTACAATGAGCAGTTCTTC
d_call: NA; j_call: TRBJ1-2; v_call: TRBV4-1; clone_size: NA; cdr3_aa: CASSQDFVSGYTF; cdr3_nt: TGCGCCAGCAGCCAAGATTTTGTTAGTGGCTACACCTTC
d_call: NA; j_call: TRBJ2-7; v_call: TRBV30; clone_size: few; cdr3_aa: CAWSGSGYEQYF; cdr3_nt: TGTGCCTGGAGTGGATCCGGTTACGAGCAGTACTTC
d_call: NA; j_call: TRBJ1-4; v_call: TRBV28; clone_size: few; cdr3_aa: CASSLIRRVGEKLFF; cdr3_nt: TGTGCCAGCAGTTTAATCAGGAGGGTGGGGGAAAAACTGTTTTTT
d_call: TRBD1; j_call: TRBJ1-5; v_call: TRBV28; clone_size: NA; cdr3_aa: CASSILQGGSNQPQHF; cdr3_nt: TGTGCCAGCAGTATATTACAGGGGGGGAGCAATCAGCCCCAGCATTTT
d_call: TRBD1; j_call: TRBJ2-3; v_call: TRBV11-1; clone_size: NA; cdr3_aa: CASSFSGGSTDTQYF; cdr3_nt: TGTGCCAGCAGCTTCTCAGGGGGATCGACAGATACGCAGTATTTT
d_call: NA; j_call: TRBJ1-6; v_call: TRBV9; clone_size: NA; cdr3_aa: CASSVGGMAPSPLHF; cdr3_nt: TGTGCCAGCAGCGTAGGAGGAATGGCCCCTTCACCCCTCCACTTT